Listed here are 32 T cell receptor beta chains from one sample, sequenced in a study of technical replicates of blood from a few donors. TCRdb keeps only in-frame clones here, not all; method: immunoSEQ multiplex PCR. This sample has roughly 64,000 clones, with around nine tenths found just once. What was sequenced was PBMCs. The origin of the receptors is a human donor in good health. Some clones in this sample may be carry-over from other donors' samples.

This chain links TRBV9 with TRBJ1-3; a weak D match, TRBD1 (6 bases). Trimming stripped 4 bases from V and 9 bases from J, with 17 bases between. Germline V gives CDR1 SGDLS, CDR2 YYNGEE. The CDR3 runs 14 residues. The CDR3 sequence: CASSPQGASSTIYF. CDR3 bases: TGTGCCAGCAGCCCACAGGGCGCGTCGAGCACCATATATTTT.

This clone has just a few counts. This chain uses TRBV5-1 with TRBJ2-2; the match to TRBD1 covers 10 bases. This CDR3 has 17 residues. V lost 6 bases to trimming and J lost 5 bases; unmatched junction nucleotides: 13. The germline gives CDR1 SGHRS, CDR2 YFSETQ. CDR3 coding DNA: TGCGCCAGCACCCAAATCAAGACAGGGGGCGGTACCGGGGAGCTGTTTTTT. This encodes CASTQIKTGGGTGELFF. The full variable domain, with the rest looked up from reference TRBV5-1 and TRBJ2-2, is KAGVTQTPRYLIKTRGQQVTLSCSPISGHRSVSWYQQTPGQGLQFLFEYFSETQRNKGNFPGRFSGRQFSNSRSEMNVSTLELGDSALYLCASTQIKTGGGTGELFFGEGSRLTVL.

V is TRBV9 and J is TRBJ1-4; 7 positions match TRBD1. Germline values: CDR1 SGDLS, CDR2 YYNGEE. The CDR3 runs 13 residues. The V segment lost 4 bases and the J segment 4 bases; nucleotides outside the gene matches: 1. This CDR3 is CASSQGDNEKLFF. The CDR3 nucleotides read TGTGCCAGCAGCCAGGGGGATAATGAAAAACTGTTTTTT.

The V and J genes are TRBV30 and TRBJ1-2; TRBD1 aligns across 7 bases. Germline V gene lookup returns CDR1 GTSNPN and CDR2 SVGIG (reference sequence). Trimming cost V 7 bases and J 3 bases; bases outside gene matches: 8. The CDR3 is 13 residues long. CDR3 amino acids: CAFNRGGDYGYTF. CDR3 nucleotides: TGTGCCTTTAACAGGGGAGGTGACTATGGCTACACCTTC.

In DNA form, the CDR3 reads TGCGCCAGCAGCCAAGAACAGGGGAGTGCCGGGGAGCTGTTTTTT. It yields the protein CASSQEQGSAGELFF. The V call is TRBV4-1, the J call TRBJ2-2, with 7 nucleotides matching TRBD1. Germline V gene sequence: CDR1 MGHRA, CDR2 YSYEKL. Trimming removed 0 bases from V and 6 bases from J; junction bases left unmatched: 4. This CDR3 is built from 15 residues.

The rearrangement uses TRBV30 and TRBJ1-2; TRBD1 aligns across 12 bases. This CDR3 is built from 15 residues. The V gene's germline CDR1 is GTSNPN and CDR2 SVGIG (reference sequence). Trimming took 3 bases from V and 4 from J; bases not matched to a gene: 6. The DNA for the CDR3 is TGTGCCTGGAGCCCGGGACAGGGGGCGCGCTATGGCTACACCTTC. Encoded protein: CAWSPGQGARYGYTF.

V gene TRBV19 combines with J gene TRBJ1-6, with a tentative D call TRBD1 (5 bases). Germline values: CDR1 LNHDA, CDR2 SQIVND (reference sequence). CDR3 length: 16 amino acids. V was trimmed by 1 base and J by 14 bases, leaving 21 bases between them. CDR3 sequence (DNA): TGTGCCAGTAGTATAGTTCTGGCCCGGGGGACCGGGTCCCTCCACTTT. Residues: CASSIVLARGTGSLHF.

The V call is TRBV5-1, the J call TRBJ2-1, with TRBD1 identical over 10 bases. The CDR3 covers 17 residues. The germline gives CDR1 SGHRS, CDR2 YFSETQ. V lost 3 bases and J lost 1; bases outside the gene matches: 7. The CDR3 bases are TGCGCCAGCAGCTGGCCCGGGGGACAGGGGTCCTACAATGAGCAGTTCTTC. This encodes CASSWPGGQGSYNEQFF.

The CDR3 is CASSLYYTDTQYF. The CDR3 bases are TGTGCCAGCAGCTTATATTACACGGATACGCAGTATTTT. The V and J genes are TRBV7-2 and TRBJ2-3; D unresolved. V lost 2 bases to trimming and J lost 6 bases, with 9 bases between them. The CDR3 is 13 amino acids. Germline CDR1 is SGHTA and CDR2 is FQGNSA.

The chain carries TRBV5-5 and TRBJ2-7, with D tentatively TRBD1 (5 bases). V was clipped by 2 bases and J by 4 bases, with 10 bases between them. CDR3 length: 13 residues. Germline CDR1 SGHKS, CDR2 YYEKEE (reference sequence). Here the CDR3 DNA reads TGTGCCAGCAGCTTAACAGGAGATTACGAGCAGTACTTC. Translating it yields CASSLTGDYEQYF.

The V call is TRBV27, the J call TRBJ1-3, with D unclear. Trimming took off 3 bases at V and 2 bases at J, with 11 bases between the two ends. The CDR3 is 15 residues long. CDR1 is MNHEY, CDR2 SMNVEV, per germline (reference sequence). The CDR3 DNA is TGTGCCAGCAGTTTGGTCGGGAGGACTGGAAACACCATATATTTT. Its protein is CASSLVGRTGNTIYF.

The rearrangement uses TRBV19 and TRBJ1-3; 8 bases line up with TRBD1. Per germline, CDR1 LNHDA and CDR2 SQIVND (reference sequence). This CDR3 has 16 amino acids. V lost 3 bases and J lost 4; bases outside the gene matches: 8. The CDR3 loop is CASSIMDRALGNTIYF. The CDR3 coding sequence is TGTGCCAGTAGTATCATGGACAGGGCCCTCGGAAACACCATATATTTT.

The chain uses TRBV30 and TRBJ1-2; 8 bases align to TRBD1. The CDR3 sequence is 13 residues long. Germline CDR1 reads GTSNPN; CDR2 reads SVGIG (reference sequence). The V and J ends lost 0 bases and 4 bases, in that order; junction bases with no gene match: 1. DNA of the CDR3: TGTGCCTGGAGTGTTGGGACAGGCTATGGCTACACCTTC. The encoded protein is CAWSVGTGYGYTF. The whole variable domain, filled in from reference TRBV30 and TRBJ1-2, reads SQTIHQWPATLVQPVGSPLSLECTVEGTSNPNLYWYRQAAGRGLQLLFYSVGIGQISSEVPQNLSASRPQDRQFILSSKKLLLSDSGFYLCAWSVGTGYGYTFGSGTRLTVV.

This clone has just one count. The V gene is TRBV18, the J gene TRBJ2-5; 9 bases line up with TRBD1. V lost 4 bases and J lost 5; bases outside the gene matches: 5. The CDR3 has 14 residues. Per the germline V gene, CDR1 is KGHSH and CDR2 is LQKENI. CDR3 DNA sequence: TGTGCCAGCTCACTTGGGACAGGGAGGGAGACCCAGTACTTC. It encodes CASSLGTGRETQYF.

The rearrangement links TRBV11-3 to TRBJ2-2; 11 positions agree with TRBD2. CDR1 and CDR2 (germline): SGHNT, YENEEA. J lost 8 bases, V lost 5 bases, and 22 bases had no gene match. The CDR3 is 20 residues long. CDR3 bases: TGTGCCAGCAGCACCCCGCGGGTAGCGGGGGGGCCGTGGTCGACTGGGGAGCTGTTTTTT. The encoded protein is CASSTPRVAGGPWSTGELFF. Full variable domain (outside the CDR3, taken from reference TRBV11-3 and TRBJ2-2): EAGVVQSPRYKIIEKKQPVAFWCNPISGHNTLYWYLQNLGQGPELLIRYENEEAVDDSQLPKDRFSAERLKGVDSTLKIQPAELGDSAVYLCASSTPRVAGGPWSTGELFFGEGSRLTVL.

Comment on this clone: The sample contains more than one DNA sequence encoding this CDR3. This chain links TRBV7-9 with TRBJ2-7; 8 bases are shared with TRBD2. From germline, CDR1 is SEHNR and CDR2 FQNEAQ (reference sequence). With V trimmed by 0 bases and J by 4 bases, 5 bases remained unmatched. There are 15 residues in the CDR3. CDR3: CASSLAAGAGYEQYF. CDR3 DNA: TGTGCCAGCAGCTTAGCAGCGGGAGCTGGGTACGAGCAGTACTTC.

The rearrangement uses TRBV19 and TRBJ2-1; 7 bases are a match to TRBD2. V trimming: 5 bases; J trimming: 2 bases; junction bases outside the gene matches: 0. The CDR3 length is 13 residues. Germline V gene data show CDR1 as LNHDA and CDR2 as SQIVND (reference sequence). CDR3 sequence (DNA): TGTGCCAGTAGTCGGGGGGCCTACAATGAGCAGTTCTTC. Translating gives CASSRGAYNEQFF.

This rearrangement joins TRBV5-5 to TRBJ2-5; 14 bases are a match to TRBD2. Germline V gene data show CDR1 as SGHKS and CDR2 as YYEKEE (reference sequence). This CDR3 has 16 amino acids. V lost 4 bases, J lost 1 base, and 3 bases stayed unmatched. The CDR3 coding sequence is TGTGCCAGCAGCCAAGGACTAGCGGGGGGCCAAGAGACCCAGTACTTC. Amino acids: CASSQGLAGGQETQYF. Full variable domain (missing parts from reference TRBV5-5 and TRBJ2-5): DAGVTQSPTHLIKTRGQQVTLRCSPISGHKSVSWYQQVLGQGPQFIFQYYEKEERGRGNFPDRFSARQFPNYSSELNVNALLLGDSALYLCASSQGLAGGQETQYFGPGTRLLVL.

The chain recombines TRBV5-1 with TRBJ1-1; D not certain. CDR1 is SGHRS, CDR2 YFSETQ, per germline. Trimming removed 0 bases from V and 7 bases from J, with 13 bases in between. CDR3 length: 14 residues. The CDR3 reads CASSLEGTAGEAFF. The DNA of the CDR3 is TGCGCCAGCAGCTTGGAGGGCACGGCGGGTGAAGCTTTCTTT.

The chain joins TRBV27 to TRBJ2-5; D possibly corresponds to TRBD2 (7 bases). The CDR3 totals 15 residues. Germline CDR1 and CDR2: MNHEY and SMNVEV (reference sequence). V was pared by 6 bases and J by 3 bases, with 17 bases between. This CDR3 is CASRGGGRGKETQYF. DNA of the CDR3: TGTGCCAGCAGAGGGGGGGGCAGGGGAAAAGAGACCCAGTACTTC.

A few counts support this clone. The genes are TRBV6-4 and TRBJ1-1; no clear D. V lost 2 bases and J lost 1, with 17 bases in between. This CDR3 region has 17 residues. In germline, CDR1 is MRHNA, CDR2 SNTAGT. CDR3 nucleotides: TGTGCCAGCAGTGACACCCTCATTGGCCGCAAGAACACTGAAGCTTTCTTT. Residues: CASSDTLIGRKNTEAFF.

The chain couples TRBV7-2 to TRBJ2-5; 9 nucleotides agree with TRBD2. CDR1 and CDR2 from the germline V gene are SGHTA and FQGNSA. The CDR3 extends over 14 amino acids. The ends lost 6 bases at V and 1 base at J; junction bases unmatched: 3. The CDR3 DNA sequence: TGTGCCAGCAGTAAGCGGGGGGCCCAAGAGACCCAGTACTTC. Amino acids: CASSKRGAQETQYF.

The rearrangement joins TRBV2 to TRBJ1-1, with TRBD1 matching 7 bases. The CDR3 spans 14 residues. The germline V gene encodes CDR1 SNHLY and CDR2 FYNNEI. Trimming cost V 10 bases and J 4 bases; bases outside gene matches: 12. This CDR3 reads CATFGPTGATEAFF. DNA of the CDR3: TGTGCCACCTTTGGACCTACAGGGGCCACTGAAGCTTTCTTT.

The chain uses TRBV5-1 and TRBJ1-1; D is possibly TRBD1 (6 bases). V lost 0 bases, J lost 4 bases, and 13 bases lay in between. The CDR3 totals 15 residues. CDR1 and CDR2 (germline): SGHRS, YFSETQ. CDR3 nucleotide sequence: TGCGCCAGCAGCTTGGGCGGGGGGCTGGGCACTGAAGCTTTCTTT. Protein sequence: CASSLGGGLGTEAFF.

V usage is TRBV4-2 and J usage is TRBJ2-5; the match to TRBD2 covers 7 bases. J lost 0 bases, V lost 1 base, and 2 bases had no gene match. The CDR3 length is 15 residues. Germline CDR1 reads LGHNA; CDR2 reads YNFKEQ. The CDR3 is CASSQGGGNQETQYF. The CDR3 DNA reads TGTGCCAGCAGCCAAGGGGGGGGAAACCAAGAGACCCAGTACTTC.

This clone was seen only once. The rearrangement links TRBV6-4 to TRBJ1-2; D might be TRBD1 (5 bases). The V and J ends lost 7 bases and 0 bases respectively, with 9 bases between them. CDR1 MRHNA and CDR2 SNTAGT come from the germline V gene. The CDR3 covers 13 residues. The CDR3 DNA reads as TGTGCCAGCAATAACAGGTCTAACTATGGCTACACCTTC. Translation: CASNNRSNYGYTF.

J is TRBJ2-5 and V is TRBV4-2; TRBD2 aligns across 10 bases. This CDR3 region has 16 residues. Germline V lookup: CDR1 LGHNA, CDR2 YNFKEQ. V was clipped by 0 bases and J by 5 bases; unmatched bases: 6. The CDR3: CASSQDASSGSETQYF. In DNA form, the CDR3 reads TGTGCCAGCAGCCAAGATGCGTCTAGCGGGAGTGAGACCCAGTACTTC.

J is TRBJ2-5 and V is TRBV7-7; perhaps TRBD2 as D (5 bases). V was trimmed by 4 bases and J by 5 bases, leaving 11 bases between them. CDR1 is SSHAT, CDR2 FNYEAQ, per germline (reference sequence). The CDR3 is made up of 13 amino acids. Here the CDR3 reads CASSSDRGETQYF. CDR3 nucleotide sequence: TGTGCCAGCAGCTCAGACCGCGGGGAGACCCAGTACTTC.

The rearrangement joins TRBV5-1 to TRBJ2-2, with D possibly being TRBD2 (5 bases). This CDR3 region has 15 residues. Germline CDR1 SGHRS, CDR2 YFSETQ. V dropped 0 bases and J dropped 8 bases, with 14 bases sitting between them. This CDR3 is CASSLVGYREGELFF. The CDR3 DNA sequence: TGCGCCAGCAGCTTGGTGGGCTACCGGGAAGGGGAGCTGTTTTTT.

V gene TRBV29-1 combines with J gene TRBJ2-3; the D is unclear. Germline-derived CDR1 and CDR2 are SQVTM and ANQGSEA. The ends were cut back, 5 bases at V and 6 bases at J, with 6 bases in the middle. This CDR3 is built from 10 residues. CDR3 DNA sequence: TGCAGCGTTCCCATTGATACGCAGTATTTT. The encoded protein is CSVPIDTQYF.

This clone occurred once. This chain connects TRBV30 to TRBJ2-2, with TRBD2 as a possible D gene (5 bases). The germline V gene encodes CDR1 GTSNPN and CDR2 SVGIG (reference sequence). Between the trimmed V and J ends, which lost 2 bases and 1 base, there was a span of 8 bases. The CDR3 has 14 amino acids. The DNA for the CDR3 is TGTGCCTGGAGTCCTGGACTGAACACCGGGGAGCTGTTTTTT. Its translation: CAWSPGLNTGELFF.

This chain joins TRBV5-4 and TRBJ1-6; D is perhaps TRBD1 (6 bases). Between the trimmed V and J ends, which lost 4 bases and 13 bases, there was a span of 18 bases. CDR3 length: 14 residues. CDR1 and CDR2 from the germline V gene are SGHNT and YYREEE (reference sequence). The chain's CDR3 is CASSLDRSVDPLHF. The CDR3 DNA reads as TGTGCCAGCAGCCTAGACAGGTCCGTAGATCCCCTCCACTTT.